This T cell receptor beta chain was retrieved from a study of OX40 agonist ivuxolimab in advanced cancers. Overall study context: At doses from 0.01 to 10 mg/kg, patients were given intravenous ivuxolimab every 2 weeks. General observations from the study: Not determined was the antigen specificity of the expanded peripheral T cells.

Clones were read by immunoSEQ multiplex PCR, and TCRdb kept only the in-frame ones, dropping some. The sample gives about 73,000 clones, roughly 88% of which show up once; around 2.6% is in the top ten. Between the trimmed V and J ends, which lost 1 base and 2 bases, there was a span of 8 bases. The CDR3 runs 14 residues. CDR1 is SNHLY and CDR2 is FYNNEI in the germline V gene. Concerning this clone itself: Antigen specificity is unknown.

Autoimmune disease history or systemic immunosuppression excluded patients. The sequenced sample was CD4+ or CD8+ T cells sorted from blood, obtained in a trial of the OX40 agonist ivuxolimab. The receptor was derived from an adult with an advanced solid tumor such as melanoma, head and neck, liver or kidney cancer. This chain joins TRBV2 and TRBJ2-5, with D unclear. This CDR3 reads CASSEGYGQETQYF. DNA of the CDR3: TGTGCCAGCAGTGAAGGGTACGGACAAGAGACCCAGTACTTC.